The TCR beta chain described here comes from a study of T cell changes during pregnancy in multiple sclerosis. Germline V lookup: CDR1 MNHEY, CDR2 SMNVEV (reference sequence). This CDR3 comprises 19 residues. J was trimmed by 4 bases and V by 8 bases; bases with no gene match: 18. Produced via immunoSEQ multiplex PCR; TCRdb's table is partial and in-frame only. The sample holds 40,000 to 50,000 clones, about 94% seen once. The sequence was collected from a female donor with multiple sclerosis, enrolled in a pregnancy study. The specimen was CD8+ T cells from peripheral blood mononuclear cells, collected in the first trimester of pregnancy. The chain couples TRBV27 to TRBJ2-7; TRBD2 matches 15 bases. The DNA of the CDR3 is TGTGCCAGCCGGGGACTAGCGGGAGGTCCTAGGGCGGGCCCATACGAGCAGTACTTC. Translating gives CASRGLAGGPRAGPYEQYF.